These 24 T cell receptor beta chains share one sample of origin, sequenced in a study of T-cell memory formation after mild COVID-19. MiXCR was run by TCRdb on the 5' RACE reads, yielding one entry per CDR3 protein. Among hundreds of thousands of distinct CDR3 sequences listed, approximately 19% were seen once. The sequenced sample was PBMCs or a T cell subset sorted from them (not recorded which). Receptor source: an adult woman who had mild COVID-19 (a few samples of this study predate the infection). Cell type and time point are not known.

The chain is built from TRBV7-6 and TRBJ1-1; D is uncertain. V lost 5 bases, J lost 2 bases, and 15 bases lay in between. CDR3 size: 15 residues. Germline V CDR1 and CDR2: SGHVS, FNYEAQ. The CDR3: CASSVDSDGNTEAFF. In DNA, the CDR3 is TGTGCCAGCAGCGTAGATTCGGACGGTAACACTGAAGCTTTCTTT. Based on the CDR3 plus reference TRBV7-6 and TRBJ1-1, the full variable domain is GAGVSQSPRYKVTKRGQDVALRCDPISGHVSLYWYRQALGQGPEFLTYFNYEAQQDKSGLPNDRFSAERPEGSISTLTIQRTEQRDSAMYRCASSVDSDGNTEAFFGQGTRLTVV.

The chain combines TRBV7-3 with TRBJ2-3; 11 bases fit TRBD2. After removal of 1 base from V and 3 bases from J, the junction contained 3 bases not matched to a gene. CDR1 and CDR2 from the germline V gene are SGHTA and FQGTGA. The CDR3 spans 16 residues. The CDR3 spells CASSLRASGGTDTQYF. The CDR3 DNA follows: TGTGCCAGCAGCTTAAGGGCTAGCGGGGGGACAGATACGCAGTATTTT.

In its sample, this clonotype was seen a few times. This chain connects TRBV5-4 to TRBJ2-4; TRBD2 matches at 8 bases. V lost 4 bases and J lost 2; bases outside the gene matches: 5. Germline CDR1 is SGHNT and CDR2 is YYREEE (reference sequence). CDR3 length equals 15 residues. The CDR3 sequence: CASSPGLETKNIQYF. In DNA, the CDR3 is TGTGCCAGCAGCCCGGGACTAGAAACCAAAAACATTCAGTACTTC.

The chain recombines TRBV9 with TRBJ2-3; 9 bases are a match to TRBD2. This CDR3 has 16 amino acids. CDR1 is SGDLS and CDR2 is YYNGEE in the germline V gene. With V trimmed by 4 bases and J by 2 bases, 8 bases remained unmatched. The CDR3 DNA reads TGTGCCAGCAGCCCTGTGGGCGGGGGGGCCACAGATACGCAGTATTTT. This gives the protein CASSPVGGGATDTQYF.

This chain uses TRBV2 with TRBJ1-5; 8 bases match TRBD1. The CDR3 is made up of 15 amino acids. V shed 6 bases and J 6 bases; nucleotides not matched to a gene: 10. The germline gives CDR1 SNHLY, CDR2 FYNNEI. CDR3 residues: CASRPDRGISQPQHF. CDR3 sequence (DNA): TGTGCCAGCAGACCCGACAGGGGCATTAGTCAGCCCCAGCATTTT.

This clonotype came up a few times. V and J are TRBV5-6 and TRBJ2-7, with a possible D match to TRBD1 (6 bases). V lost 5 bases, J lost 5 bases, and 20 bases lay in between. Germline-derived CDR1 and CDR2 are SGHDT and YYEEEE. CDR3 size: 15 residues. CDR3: CASRRGPGQGNEQYF. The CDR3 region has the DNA TGTGCCAGCAGAAGAGGCCCCGGCCAGGGGAACGAGCAGTACTTC.

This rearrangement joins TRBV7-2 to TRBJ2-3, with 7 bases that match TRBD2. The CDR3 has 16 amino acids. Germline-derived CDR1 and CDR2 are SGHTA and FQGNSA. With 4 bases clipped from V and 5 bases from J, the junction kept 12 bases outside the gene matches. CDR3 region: CASSYPTSREEDTQYF. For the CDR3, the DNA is TGTGCCAGCAGCTACCCGACTAGCCGGGAGGAAGATACGCAGTATTTT.

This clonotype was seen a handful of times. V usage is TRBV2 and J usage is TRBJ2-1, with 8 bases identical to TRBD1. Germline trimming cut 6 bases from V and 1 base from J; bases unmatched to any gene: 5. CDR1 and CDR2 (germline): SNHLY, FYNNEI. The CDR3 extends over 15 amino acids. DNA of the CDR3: TGTGCCAGCAGCGGCGACAGGGGATCCTACAATGAGCAGTTCTTC. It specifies CASSGDRGSYNEQFF.

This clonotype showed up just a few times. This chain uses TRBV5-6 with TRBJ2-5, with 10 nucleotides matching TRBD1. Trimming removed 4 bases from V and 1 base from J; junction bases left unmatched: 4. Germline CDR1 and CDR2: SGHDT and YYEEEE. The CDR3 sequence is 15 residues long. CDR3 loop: CASSLWTGGQETQYF. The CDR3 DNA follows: TGTGCCAGCAGCCTCTGGACAGGGGGCCAAGAGACCCAGTACTTC.

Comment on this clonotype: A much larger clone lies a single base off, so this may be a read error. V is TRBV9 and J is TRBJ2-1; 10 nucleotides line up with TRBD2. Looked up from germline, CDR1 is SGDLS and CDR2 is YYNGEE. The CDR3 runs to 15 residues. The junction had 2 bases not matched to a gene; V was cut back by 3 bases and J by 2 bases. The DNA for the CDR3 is TGTGCCAGCAGCGCCGGGACTAGCGCCTACAATGAGCAGTTCTTC. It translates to CASSAGTSAYNEQFF.

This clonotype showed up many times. CDR3 sequence (DNA): TGCGCCAGCAGCGGGGGCAGCAACACCGGGGAGCTGTTTTTT. It specifies CASSGGSNTGELFF. V usage is TRBV5-1 and J usage is TRBJ2-2, with D perhaps TRBD1 (6 bases). CDR3 length: 14 residues. CDR1 and CDR2 (germline): SGHRS, YFSETQ. V was shortened by 4 bases and J by 2 bases, with 9 bases between the two germline ends.

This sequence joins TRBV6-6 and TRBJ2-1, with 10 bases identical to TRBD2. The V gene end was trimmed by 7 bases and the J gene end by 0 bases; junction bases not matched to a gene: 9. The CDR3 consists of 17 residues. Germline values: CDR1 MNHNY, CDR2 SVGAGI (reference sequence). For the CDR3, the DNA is TGTGCCAGCAAGGGGACTAGCGTCAGGAGCTCCTACAATGAGCAGTTCTTC. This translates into CASKGTSVRSSYNEQFF.

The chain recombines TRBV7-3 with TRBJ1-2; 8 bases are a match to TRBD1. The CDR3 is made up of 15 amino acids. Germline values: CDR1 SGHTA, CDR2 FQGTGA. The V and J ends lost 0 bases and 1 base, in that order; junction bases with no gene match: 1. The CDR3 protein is CASSLTGQDNYGYTF. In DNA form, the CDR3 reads TGTGCCAGCAGCTTAACGGGACAGGATAACTATGGCTACACCTTC.

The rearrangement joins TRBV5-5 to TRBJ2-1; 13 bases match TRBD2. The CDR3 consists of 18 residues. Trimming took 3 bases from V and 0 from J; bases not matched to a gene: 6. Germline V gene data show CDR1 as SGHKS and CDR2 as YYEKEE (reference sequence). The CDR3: CASSSRTSGGSSYNEQFF. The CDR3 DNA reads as TGTGCCAGCAGCTCCCGGACTAGCGGGGGTAGCTCCTACAATGAGCAGTTCTTC. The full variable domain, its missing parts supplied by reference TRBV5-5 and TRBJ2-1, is DAGVTQSPTHLIKTRGQQVTLRCSPISGHKSVSWYQQVLGQGPQFIFQYYEKEERGRGNFPDRFSARQFPNYSSELNVNALLLGDSALYLCASSSRTSGGSSYNEQFFGPGTRLTVL.

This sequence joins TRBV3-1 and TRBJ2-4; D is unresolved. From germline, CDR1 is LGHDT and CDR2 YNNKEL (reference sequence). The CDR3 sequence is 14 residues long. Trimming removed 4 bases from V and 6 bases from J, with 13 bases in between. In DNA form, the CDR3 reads TGTGCCAGCAGCCCTTTAGCCAGAATAAACATTCAGTACTTC. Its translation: CASSPLARINIQYF.

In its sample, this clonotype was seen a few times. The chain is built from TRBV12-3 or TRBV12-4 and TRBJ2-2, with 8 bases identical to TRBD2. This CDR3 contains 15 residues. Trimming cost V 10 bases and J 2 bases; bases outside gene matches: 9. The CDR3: CATLTLAGNTGELFF. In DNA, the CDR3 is TGTGCCACCCTCACGTTAGCGGGAAACACCGGGGAGCTGTTTTTT.

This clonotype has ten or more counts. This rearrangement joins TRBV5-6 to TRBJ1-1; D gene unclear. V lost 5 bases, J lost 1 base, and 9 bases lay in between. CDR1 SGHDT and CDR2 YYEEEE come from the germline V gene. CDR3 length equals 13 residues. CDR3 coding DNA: TGTGCCAGCAGTGAAACAGCGAACACTGAAGCTTTCTTT. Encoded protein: CASSETANTEAFF.

The CDR3 nucleotides are TGTGCCAGCAGACCAACCGGGACTAGCGGGAGTCGAGAGCAGTTCTTC. It specifies CASRPTGTSGSREQFF. The rearrangement joins TRBV6-6 to TRBJ2-1, with TRBD2 matching over 14 bases. Germline assignment: CDR1 MNHNY and CDR2 SVGAGI (reference sequence). This CDR3 is built from 16 residues. V shed 6 bases, J shed 10 bases, and the junction held 11 bases outside the gene matches.

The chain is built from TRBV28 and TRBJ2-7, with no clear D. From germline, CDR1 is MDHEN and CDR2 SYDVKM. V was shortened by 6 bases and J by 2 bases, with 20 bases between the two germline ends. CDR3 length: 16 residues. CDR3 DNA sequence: TGTGCCAGCAGCCCTGGTCCCACGATTTTTACCTACGAGCAGTACTTC. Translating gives CASSPGPTIFTYEQYF. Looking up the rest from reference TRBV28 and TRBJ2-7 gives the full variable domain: DVKVTQSSRYLVKRTGEKVFLECVQDMDHENMFWYRQDPGLGLRLIYFSYDVKMKEKGDIPEGYSVSREKKERFSLILESASTNQTSMYLCASSPGPTIFTYEQYFGPGTRLTVT.

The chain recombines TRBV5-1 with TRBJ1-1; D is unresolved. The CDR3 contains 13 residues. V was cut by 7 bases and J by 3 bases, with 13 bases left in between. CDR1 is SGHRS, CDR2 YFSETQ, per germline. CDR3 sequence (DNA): TGCGCCAGCGGCCAGTGGTATTACACTGAAGCTTTCTTT. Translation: CASGQWYYTEAFF.

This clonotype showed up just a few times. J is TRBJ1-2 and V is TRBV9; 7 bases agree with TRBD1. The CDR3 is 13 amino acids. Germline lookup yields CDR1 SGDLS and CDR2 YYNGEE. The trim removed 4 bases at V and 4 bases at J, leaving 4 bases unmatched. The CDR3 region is CASSTRTGYGYTF. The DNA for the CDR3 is TGTGCCAGCAGCACTCGGACAGGCTATGGCTACACCTTC.

The CDR3, as DNA: TGTGCCTGGAGTGTAGTGGACACTGAAGCTTTCTTT. Translating it yields CAWSVVDTEAFF. The J gene is TRBJ1-1, the V gene TRBV30; no definite D call. Germline values: CDR1 GTSNPN, CDR2 SVGIG (reference sequence). This CDR3 contains 12 residues. Trimming removed 0 bases from V and 3 bases from J, with 5 bases in between.

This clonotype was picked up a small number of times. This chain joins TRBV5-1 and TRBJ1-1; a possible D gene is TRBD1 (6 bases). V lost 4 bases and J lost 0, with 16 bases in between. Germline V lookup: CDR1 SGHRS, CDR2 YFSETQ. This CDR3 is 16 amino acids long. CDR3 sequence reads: CASSPGTSHMNTEAFF. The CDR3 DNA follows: TGCGCCAGCAGCCCCGGGACATCGCATATGAACACTGAAGCTTTCTTT.

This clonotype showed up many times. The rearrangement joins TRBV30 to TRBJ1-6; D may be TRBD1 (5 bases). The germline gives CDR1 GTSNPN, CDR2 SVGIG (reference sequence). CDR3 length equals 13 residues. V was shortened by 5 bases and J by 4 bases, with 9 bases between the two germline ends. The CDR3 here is CAWGRQYNSPLHF. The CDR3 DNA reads TGTGCCTGGGGAAGACAGTATAATTCACCCCTCCACTTT.